This TCR beta chain was recovered during a study of T cell responses to AZD1222 COVID-19 vaccine. Regarding the study as a whole: Among the donors, most were white British and more were female, and clonal diversity was possibly underestimated. With dominance at 160-218 and 743-854, vaccine-associated CD4 TCRs spanned spike. Close to half of all spike-specific TCRs reportedly target regions of the variants that are unmutated.

The CDR3 spans 17 residues. A note on this clone: What it recognizes is unknown.

Using immunoSEQ multiplex PCR, the repertoire was profiled, and TCRdb retains in-frame clones only, with some absent. The sample shows about 67,000 clones, 83% of them seen only once. The V call is TRBV21-1, the J call TRBJ1-2. TRBV21-1 is listed as a pseudogene. The source material was peripheral blood, sampled 28 days after the second AZD1222 dose. The sequence derives from an adult who received the AZD1222 COVID-19 vaccine. The CDR3 here is CASSKGGRESLGRGYTF. CDR3 coding DNA: TGTGCCAGCAGCAAAGGGGGGAGGGAATCATTGGGTCGTGGCTACACCTTC.